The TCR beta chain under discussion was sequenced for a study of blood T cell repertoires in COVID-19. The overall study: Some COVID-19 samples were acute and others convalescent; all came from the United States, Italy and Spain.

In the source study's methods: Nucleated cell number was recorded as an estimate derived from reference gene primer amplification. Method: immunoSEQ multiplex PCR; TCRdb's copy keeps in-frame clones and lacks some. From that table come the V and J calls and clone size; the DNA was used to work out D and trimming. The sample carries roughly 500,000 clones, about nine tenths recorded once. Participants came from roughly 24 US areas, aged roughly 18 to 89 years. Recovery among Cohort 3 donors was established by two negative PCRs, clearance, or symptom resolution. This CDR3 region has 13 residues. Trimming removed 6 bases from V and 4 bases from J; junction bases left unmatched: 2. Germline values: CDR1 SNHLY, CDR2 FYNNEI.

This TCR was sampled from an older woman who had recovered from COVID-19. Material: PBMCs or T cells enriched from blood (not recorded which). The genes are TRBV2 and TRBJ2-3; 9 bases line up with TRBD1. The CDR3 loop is CASSGTGSDTQYF. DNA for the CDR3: TGTGCCAGCAGCGGGACAGGGTCAGATACGCAGTATTTT.